This T cell receptor (beta chain) was identified in a study of T-cell reconstitution after alpha-beta-depleted transplantation in children. Broader study findings: At one year after transplant, newly produced T cells mostly accounted for T-cell counts and diversity. Reported findings indicate that, about two months after transplant, alpha-beta T cells came from several hundred expanded clones, which were derived from non-depleted graft cells. In some patients, recipient T cells and intrathymic progenitors surviving conditioning explained high day-60 diversity.

V gave up 0 bases and J gave up 10 bases, with 19 bases separating them. From germline, CDR1 is LGHNA and CDR2 YSLEER. This CDR3 region has 17 residues. This clonotype appeared a few times. Its antigen is not identified. Unique molecular identifiers were built into the TCRbeta library. In TCRdb, the PCR reads were re-called with MiXCR into one record per CDR3 protein. The table has about 210,000 distinct CDR3 sequences, approximately 15% seen once. The receptor's source is a male patient aged 2 to 9 who had a stem cell transplant for acute lymphoblastic leukemia, so the T cells may come from the graft donor. The rearrangement joins TRBV4-3 to TRBJ1-6; tentatively, D is TRBD1 (5 bases). The material was PBMCs, mostly from graft donor cells, obtained 360 days after TCRalphabeta/CD19-depleted stem cell transplant. CDR3 region: CASSQDIGRGLGSPLHF. In nucleotides, the CDR3 is TGCGCCAGCAGCCAAGATATCGGTCGGGGGTTAGGGTCACCCCTCCACTTT.